This section outlines one T cell receptor beta chain sequence together with its context. Its antigen is currently unknown. This record belongs to a study of OX40 agonist ivuxolimab in advanced cancers. Study findings and constraints: Partly responding patients at 0.1-3.0 mg/kg showed some of the smallest clonal expansion.

Clones were read by immunoSEQ multiplex PCR, and TCRdb kept only the in-frame ones, dropping some. The data contain about 100,000 clones, under 95% of them singletons. Per germline, CDR1 SGHRS and CDR2 YFSETQ. Trimming cost V 1 base and J 0 bases; bases outside gene matches: 1. The CDR3 length is 16 residues. The sequence was collected from an adult with an advanced solid tumor such as melanoma, head and neck, liver or kidney cancer. The chain links TRBV5-1 to TRBJ2-7, with TRBD2 matching 13 bases. The material sequenced was CD4+ or CD8+ T cells sorted from blood, taken in a trial of the OX40 agonist ivuxolimab. The CDR3 protein is CASSLRTSGSSYEQYF. The CDR3 bases are TGCGCCAGCAGCTTGAGGACTAGCGGGAGCTCCTACGAGCAGTACTTC.